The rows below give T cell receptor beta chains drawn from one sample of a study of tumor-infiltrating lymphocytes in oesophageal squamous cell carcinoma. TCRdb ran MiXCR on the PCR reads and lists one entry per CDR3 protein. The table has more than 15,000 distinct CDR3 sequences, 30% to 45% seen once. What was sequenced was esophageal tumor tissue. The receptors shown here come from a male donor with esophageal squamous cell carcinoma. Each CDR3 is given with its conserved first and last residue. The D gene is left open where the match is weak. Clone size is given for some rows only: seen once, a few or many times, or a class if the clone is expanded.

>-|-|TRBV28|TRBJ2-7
TGTACCAGTCGTAGATGGGGCGCCTACGAGCAGTACTTC
CTSRRWGAYEQYF
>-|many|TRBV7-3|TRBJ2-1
TGTGCCAGCAGCTTAACGTCTCAAGGCTACAATGAGCAGTTCTTC
CASSLTSQGYNEQFF
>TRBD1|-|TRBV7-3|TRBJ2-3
TGTGCCAGCAGCTCCGCCCAGGGGGCCGCAGATACGCAGTATTTT
CASSSAQGAADTQYF
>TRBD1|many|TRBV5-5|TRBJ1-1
TGTGCCAGCAGCCAAACCAGGGGGCGACCTGAAGCTTTCTTT
CASSQTRGRPEAFF
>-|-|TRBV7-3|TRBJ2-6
TGTGCCAGCAGCTCGTACAGGGCTGGGGCCAACGTCCTGACTTTC
CASSSYRAGANVLTF
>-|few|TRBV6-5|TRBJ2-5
TGTGCCAGCAGTTACCGGCCCCCGGGACACCTCACCGGGGAGCTGTACTTC
CASSYRPPGHLTGELYF
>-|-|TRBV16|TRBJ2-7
TGTGCCAGCAGCCAAAGGGTAGCTAGCCTGTACAATGAGCAGTACTTC
CASSQRVASLYNEQYF
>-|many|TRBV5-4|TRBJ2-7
TGTGCCAGCAGCTGGGGGATCGGGGCGTCCGCCTACGAGCAGTACTTC
CASSWGIGASAYEQYF
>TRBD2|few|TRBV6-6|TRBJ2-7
TGTGCCAGCAGTTACTCGAGAGTCTCTAGCGGGCTTAATGAGCAGTACTTC
CASSYSRVSSGLNEQYF
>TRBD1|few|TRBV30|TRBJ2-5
TGTGCCTGGAAGAGGAAAGTAGGGACAGTGACGGCGGAGACCCAGTACTTC
CAWKRKVGTVTAETQYF
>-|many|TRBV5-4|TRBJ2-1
TGTGCCAGCAGCCACATGAGGAATGAGCAGTTCTTC
CASSHMRNEQFF
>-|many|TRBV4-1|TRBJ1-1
TGCGCCAGCAGCCAAGAATCACTCAACACTGAAGCTTTCTTT
CASSQESLNTEAFF
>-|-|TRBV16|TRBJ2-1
TGTGCCAGCAGCCAATCAGGTGGATTGGGGGTTATTGAGCAGTTCTTC
CASSQSGGLGVIEQFF
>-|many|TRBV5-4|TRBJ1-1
TGTGCCAGCAGCTTGCAAGGGGCAGGGACTGAAGCTTTCTTT
CASSLQGAGTEAFF
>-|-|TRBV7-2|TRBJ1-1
TGTGCCAGCAGCTCCTATCGACGGAACACTGAAGCTTTCTTT
CASSSYRRNTEAFF
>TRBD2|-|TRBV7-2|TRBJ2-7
TGTGCCAGCAGCTTGGGACTAGCGGGGGGACGTTACGAGCAGTACTTC
CASSLGLAGGRYEQYF
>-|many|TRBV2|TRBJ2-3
TGTGCCAGCAGTGAAGGGACTAACACAGATACGCAGTATTTT
CASSEGTNTDTQYF
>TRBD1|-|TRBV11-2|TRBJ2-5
TGTGCCAGCAGCGTTCGACAGGGGGACCAAGAGACCCAGTACTTC
CASSVRQGDQETQYF
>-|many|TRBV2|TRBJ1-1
TGTGCCAGCAGTGAACACCAGGGAACTGAAGCTTTCTTT
CASSEHQGTEAFF
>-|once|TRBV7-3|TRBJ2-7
TGTGCCAGCAGCTTAACTAGGGGCAGCGAGCAGTACTTC
CASSLTRGSEQYF
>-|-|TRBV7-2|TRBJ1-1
TGTGCCAGCAGCTTAGGGGGGACGACTGAAGCTTTCTTT
CASSLGGTTEAFF
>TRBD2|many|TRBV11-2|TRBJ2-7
TGTGCCAGCAGCCACGGACTAGCCTACGAGCAGTACTTC
CASSHGLAYEQYF